A single sample is the source of the 24 T cell receptor beta chains below, sequenced in a study of blood T cell repertoires in COVID-19 (dated by TCRdb to about 2020). Library prep was done by the immunoSEQ multiplex PCR assay. The source is immuneACCESS, and TCRdb retained only in-frame sequences with V and J called. Part of the clones is not carried over; for the studies checked, unresolved V genes explain less than half of this, and the remainder is unexplained. The sample table lists about 410,000 clones, about 91% of them with a count of one. Together, the top ten hold about 1.4% of the sample. The sequenced sample consisted of peripheral blood. The receptor source for this set is a woman aged 40 to 50 with COVID-19, enrolled during active disease.

CDR3 sequence (DNA): TGTGCCAGCAGCTTAGCCCCAGGGTCCTACGAGCAGTACTTC. Translating gives CASSLAPGSYEQYF. The rearrangement links TRBV7-2 to TRBJ2-7; D is perhaps TRBD1 (5 bases). The germline V gene encodes CDR1 SGHTA and CDR2 FQGNSA. V gave up 0 bases and J gave up 1 base, with 7 bases separating them. This CDR3 spans 14 amino acids.

V usage is TRBV9 and J usage is TRBJ2-7, with D possibly TRBD2 on 5 matching bases. The CDR3 sequence is 15 residues long. Trimming removed 0 bases at V and 1 base at J, with 11 bases between. Germline CDR1 reads SGDLS; CDR2 reads YYNGEE. CDR3 sequence (DNA): TGTGCCAGCAGCGTAGCCCAGGACTTGTCCTACGAGCAGTACTTC. Translation gives CASSVAQDLSYEQYF.

This clone was seen once. The V call is TRBV20-1, the J call TRBJ1-3; no clear D gene. V lost 6 bases and J 3 bases, leaving 6 bases between the germline ends. The CDR3 is 11 residues long. CDR1 DFQATT and CDR2 SNEGSKA come from the germline V gene (reference sequence). This CDR3 reads CSALFGNTIYF. CDR3 coding DNA: TGCAGTGCCCTGTTTGGAAACACCATATATTTT.

The rearrangement uses TRBV2 and TRBJ2-1, with 9 bases matching TRBD2. Germline V gene lookup returns CDR1 SNHLY and CDR2 FYNNEI. The V segment lost 2 bases and the J segment 10 bases; nucleotides outside the gene matches: 15. This CDR3 is built from 17 residues. The CDR3 loop reads CASSETERGVTRGEQFF. The CDR3 nucleotides are TGTGCCAGCAGTGAAACTGAGCGGGGGGTTACCCGCGGGGAGCAGTTCTTC.

The chain has TRBV15 and TRBJ2-2; TRBD1 agrees at 7 bases. This CDR3 spans 19 amino acids. V gave up 0 bases and J gave up 0 bases; unmatched junction bases: 10. The V gene's germline CDR1 is LNHNV and CDR2 YYDKDF (reference sequence). CDR3 coding DNA: TGTGCCACCAGCAGAGAGCATTTTGGGACAGCCGCGAACACCGGGGAGCTGTTTTTT. Protein sequence: CATSREHFGTAANTGELFF. The complete variable domain, with remaining parts taken from reference TRBV15 and TRBJ2-2, reads DAMVIQNPRYQVTQFGKPVTLSCSQTLNHNVMYWYQQKSSQAPKLLFHYYDKDFNNEADTPDNFQSRRPNTSFCFLDIRSPGLGDTAMYLCATSREHFGTAANTGELFFGEGSRLTVL.

J is TRBJ1-6 and V is TRBV7-9; unclear D gene. Germline assignment: CDR1 SEHNR and CDR2 FQNEAQ (reference sequence). This CDR3 contains 14 residues. V lost 5 bases, J lost 8 bases, and 13 bases lay in between. CDR3 amino acids: CASSLTPVDSPLHF. The CDR3 DNA sequence: TGTGCCAGCAGCCTGACACCGGTTGATTCACCCCTCCACTTT.

The V and J genes are TRBV28 and TRBJ1-1, with D uncertain. Germline V gene lookup returns CDR1 MDHEN and CDR2 SYDVKM. The length of the CDR3 is 14 residues. The V gene lost 7 bases and the J gene lost 1 base, with 13 bases spanning the gap. CDR3 loop: CASITRGRNTEAFF. CDR3 DNA: TGTGCCAGCATCACACGTGGCAGGAACACTGAAGCTTTCTTT.

The chain is built from TRBV28 and TRBJ2-7; 9 bases line up with TRBD1. J gave up 1 base and V 7 bases, and 5 bases lay outside the gene matches. Germline CDR1 reads MDHEN; CDR2 reads SYDVKM. CDR3 length: 14 residues. The CDR3 nucleotides read TGTGCCAGCACCCTGGACAGGGGATCCTACGAGCAGTACTTC. Its translation is CASTLDRGSYEQYF.

This chain uses TRBV28 with TRBJ1-6; D possibly corresponds to TRBD1 (5 bases). This CDR3 contains 15 residues. Germline V gene sequence: CDR1 MDHEN, CDR2 SYDVKM. With 7 bases removed from V and 6 bases from J, the gap between germline ends came to 16 bases. The CDR3 DNA reads as TGTGCCAGCACCCCCCGAGATAGGGGTAATTCACCCCTCCACTTT. Protein sequence: CASTPRDRGNSPLHF.

The chain uses TRBV5-4 and TRBJ2-3, with D maybe TRBD1 (6 bases). The CDR3 has 13 residues. The V gene lost 4 bases and the J gene lost 5 bases, with 11 bases spanning the gap. Germline CDR1 reads SGHNT; CDR2 reads YYREEE (reference sequence). This CDR3 is CASSVPQGDTQYF. For the CDR3, the DNA is TGTGCCAGCAGCGTGCCACAGGGAGATACGCAGTATTTT.

The V and J genes are TRBV27 and TRBJ2-5; D gene unclear. V lost 6 bases and J lost 5, with 13 bases in between. Per the germline V gene, CDR1 is MNHEY and CDR2 is SMNVEV (reference sequence). The CDR3 consists of 13 residues. CDR3 loop: CASSLAHSETQYF. Here the CDR3 DNA reads TGTGCCAGCAGCTTAGCTCACTCGGAGACCCAGTACTTC.

In its sample, this clone was seen once. The J gene is TRBJ2-1, the V gene TRBV6-5; perhaps TRBD1 as D (5 bases). V shed 6 bases and J shed 8 bases, with 14 bases lying between them. The CDR3 length is 13 residues. Germline lookup yields CDR1 MNHEY and CDR2 SVGAGI. CDR3 in amino acids: CASSQGLTHEQFF. The CDR3 bases are TGTGCCAGCAGCCAGGGCCTCACCCATGAGCAGTTCTTC.

The CDR3 DNA sequence: TGTGCCAGCAGCAGGACAGGGAATGAGCAGTTCTTC. Translated, it gives CASSRTGNEQFF. This sequence joins TRBV7-9 and TRBJ2-1; 8 bases line up with TRBD1. With V trimmed by 5 bases and J by 7 bases, 1 base remained unmatched. This CDR3 has 12 amino acids. Per the germline V gene, CDR1 is SEHNR and CDR2 is FQNEAQ (reference sequence).

This clone was observed a few times. The chain carries TRBV20-1 and TRBJ1-4; 9 bases are a match to TRBD1. CDR1 is DFQATT and CDR2 is SNEGSKA in the germline V gene (reference sequence). This CDR3 is 15 amino acids long. V lost 3 bases to trimming and J lost 7 bases; unmatched junction nucleotides: 9. The CDR3 here is CSASSGQGRFEKLFF. CDR3 bases: TGCAGTGCTAGTTCAGGACAGGGGAGATTTGAAAAACTGTTTTTT.

This chain connects TRBV6-4 to TRBJ2-3, with 7 positions matching TRBD1. The CDR3 spans 16 residues. Germline CDR1 reads MRHNA; CDR2 reads SNTAGT. V trimming: 3 bases; J trimming: 3 bases; junction bases outside the gene matches: 9. In DNA form, the CDR3 reads TGTGCCAGCAGTGAAACCGGGACAGTAGGAACAGATACGCAGTATTTT. Amino acid sequence: CASSETGTVGTDTQYF.

The chain recombines TRBV19 with TRBJ2-1; TRBD1 aligns across 7 bases. Losses at the gene ends were 5 bases for V and 3 bases for J; bases not matched to a gene: 10. In germline, CDR1 is LNHDA, CDR2 SQIVND (reference sequence). This CDR3 contains 16 residues. CDR3 nucleotides: TGTGCCAGTAGTCCCTTAACAGGGGCCAACTACAATGAGCAGTTCTTC. Residues: CASSPLTGANYNEQFF.

The chain has TRBV5-1 and TRBJ2-7, with 12 bases identical to TRBD2. CDR3 length: 17 amino acids. The V and J ends lost 4 bases and 1 base, in that order; junction bases with no gene match: 9. CDR1 SGHRS and CDR2 YFSETQ come from the germline V gene. The CDR3 loop reads CASSPGLAGTFSYEQYF. The CDR3 coding sequence is TGCGCCAGCAGCCCGGGACTAGCGGGCACTTTTTCCTACGAGCAGTACTTC.

This rearrangement joins TRBV6-2 or TRBV6-3 to TRBJ2-2; D not resolved. Germline V gene data show CDR1 as MNHEY and CDR2 as SVGEGT. The CDR3 contains 13 residues. The V end lost 5 bases, the J end lost 6 bases, and 10 bases lay between the germline ends. CDR3 sequence: CASSATSPGELFF. The CDR3 DNA sequence: TGTGCCAGCAGTGCCACGAGCCCCGGGGAGCTGTTTTTT.

This chain uses TRBV6-1 with TRBJ1-2; D not certain. Looked up from germline, CDR1 is MNHNS and CDR2 is SASEGT. CDR3 length equals 15 residues. Trimming stripped 2 bases from V and 0 bases from J, with 10 bases between. The CDR3 here is CASSERSGTNYGYTF. CDR3 in DNA: TGTGCCAGCAGTGAACGGTCAGGTACTAACTATGGCTACACCTTC.

The V gene is TRBV7-9, the J gene TRBJ1-2; perhaps TRBD1 as D (6 bases). The CDR3 has 14 residues. Deletions cut 5 bases from V and 2 bases from J, with 12 bases between. CDR1 SEHNR and CDR2 FQNEAQ come from the germline V gene (reference sequence). CDR3 DNA sequence: TGTGCCAGCAGCCGAAACAGGGAAAACTATGGCTACACCTTC. This encodes CASSRNRENYGYTF.

The CDR3 DNA reads TGTGCCAGCAGACTAGCGGGGGGATCAGATACGCAGTATTTT. This translates into CASRLAGGSDTQYF. The V and J genes are TRBV25-1 and TRBJ2-3, with 12 positions matching TRBD2. Germline V CDR1 and CDR2: MGHDK, SYGVNS. Trimming removed 6 bases from V and 4 bases from J; junction bases left unmatched: 2. This CDR3 is 14 amino acids long.

The chain couples TRBV19 to TRBJ2-2; 8 bases line up with TRBD2. Germline V gene lookup returns CDR1 LNHDA and CDR2 SQIVND (reference sequence). CDR3 length equals 15 residues. V lost 5 bases to trimming and J lost 1 base; unmatched junction nucleotides: 3. The CDR3 DNA sequence: TGTGCCAGTAGTGGGGGACTAGTGAACACCGGGGAGCTGTTTTTT. This codes for CASSGGLVNTGELFF.

V usage is TRBV5-1 and J usage is TRBJ1-3; D unresolved. The germline V gene has CDR1 SGHRS and CDR2 YFSETQ. This CDR3 is built from 14 residues. The germline V and J ends were trimmed by 0 bases and 3 bases, with 7 bases remaining between them. CDR3 residues: CASSLEGVGNTIYF. The CDR3 DNA is TGCGCCAGCAGCTTGGAAGGAGTTGGAAACACCATATATTTT.

V and J are TRBV5-1 and TRBJ2-1, with 12 bases lining up with TRBD2. V lost 0 bases and J lost 10; bases outside the gene matches: 2. Germline values: CDR1 SGHRS, CDR2 YFSETQ. The length of the CDR3 is 14 residues. This CDR3 is CASSLASGRAEQFF. In DNA form, the CDR3 reads TGCGCCAGCAGCTTGGCTAGCGGGAGGGCCGAGCAGTTCTTC.